Listed below are T cell receptor beta chains from one sample, sequenced in a study of beta chain features in type 1 diabetes. Generated by immunoSEQ multiplex PCR, the TCRdb table keeps only in-frame clones and is missing some. The table lists under 950,000 clones, roughly 15% of them singletons. The specimen was naive CD4+ T cells from blood. Receptors originate from a woman younger than 35 in good health. CDR3s include the opening cysteine and the closing phenylalanine or tryptophan. D genes are given only for firm matches.

D gene | J gene | V gene | CDR3 protein
. | TRBJ2-5 | TRBV29-1 | CSVAQRVSETQYF
. | TRBJ2-7 | TRBV7-8 | CASSARRTGTYEQYF
TRBD1 | TRBJ2-7 | TRBV18 | CASSPPGLLASRTGVGYEQYF
. | TRBJ2-1 | TRBV7-2 | CASSFVGAGYNEQFF
. | TRBJ1-2 | TRBV21-1 | CASSKTRRTGLNYGYTF
TRBD2 | TRBJ2-5 | TRBV7-2 | CASSLARGETQYF
TRBD1 | TRBJ2-7 | TRBV28 | CASSAARDSLSEQYF
. | TRBJ2-3 | TRBV18 | CASSPRVSGITDTQYF
. | TRBJ1-2 | TRBV2 | CASSEGVGGSNYGYTF
. | TRBJ2-1 | TRBV29-1 | CSVAPQGLYNEQFF
TRBD1 | TRBJ1-1 | TRBV15 | CATSARRQGAEAFF
. | TRBJ2-3 | TRBV28 | CASRTPSTDTQYF
TRBD1 | TRBJ2-1 | TRBV7-8 | CASSFDMRQGYEQFF
TRBD1 | TRBJ2-7 | TRBV9 | CASSGGQASTYEQYF
TRBD1 | TRBJ1-4 | TRBV4-1 | CASSQAGTVYEKLFF